The sequence of this T cell receptor beta chain was determined in a study of identical twins. MiXCR, run by TCRdb on the 5' RACE reads, gives a single entry per CDR3 protein. The sample holds approximately 250,000 distinct CDR3 sequences, roughly 7.1% seen once. This CDR3 contains 14 residues. V trimming: 7 bases; J trimming: 2 bases; junction bases outside the gene matches: 8. Per germline, CDR1 GTSNPN and CDR2 SVGIG (reference sequence). These data also formed part of another study, on T cells expressing NK-cell markers. That paper states: Where a handful of donors were concerned, these clonotypes also led the CD3+CD56-NKG2C+ fraction.

J is TRBJ2-1 and V is TRBV30; 7 positions match TRBD2. The TCR was taken from a woman under 30 in good health. The source material was CD8+ T cells sorted from blood. CDR3 DNA sequence: TGTGCCTCCTTCGAGAGCGGGACCTACAATGAGCAGTTCTTC. This sequence encodes CASFESGTYNEQFF.